This T cell receptor beta chain was captured by sequencing in a study of T cells after yellow fever vaccination (dated 2019 in TCRdb). Some background on the complete study: Libraries from fractions with low cell numbers were prepared with the SMART-Seq v4 Ultra Low Input RNA kit. To follow T-cell clones before and after primary and booster YFV17D yellow fever vaccination, bulk TCR alpha and beta repertoires were sequenced over time. Two healthy male donors, one aged 18 to 30 and one aged 30 to 39 years, were included in the cohort. Blood was drawn at multiple timepoints before and after primary and secondary immunization, with bulk PBMC replicates and cell subsets isolated. On the study overall, not on this receptor specifically: After the booster, most of the clones that had expanded following primary vaccination were detected again (just under 97% of CD4 and more than 85% of CD8), which suggests that memory was broadly maintained. A small fraction of clonotypes appeared in both the CD4 and CD8 compartments, likely as a result of convergent recombination. Because abundant contaminating clonotypes from the bulk population could be contained in FACS-sorted repertoires, computational filtering was required. The secondary T-cell response was found to be weaker but faster than the primary response, with a peak reached on day 5 rather than on day 15. Only a couple of donors were included in the study, so the extent to which the findings can be generalized is limited.

The sample's treatment or condition label, decoded: live attenuated yellow fever vaccine strain. PBMCs were isolated from peripheral blood using a standard Ficoll-Paque protocol. Dynabeads CD4 and CD8 positive selection kits were used to isolate CD4 and CD8 T-cell fractions. TriZol was used to extract RNA from bulk PBMCs, CD4 and CD8 fractions, and dextramer-positive and dextramer-negative fractions. This clonotype occurred a few times. Its antigen is not yet known. No quality values exist for individual bases; no much larger clone is one base distant. Data came from an Illumina NovaSeq 6000. TCR cDNA was made using 5'RACE template switching, a step that added a universal primer site and unique molecular identifiers. Priming of cDNA synthesis was performed from both the TCR alpha and TCR beta constant segments. Library amplification involved two PCR steps, and the second step added sample barcodes and sequencing adapters. Sequencing of libraries was done on Illumina HiSeq 2500 (2x100 bp) or NovaSeq (2x150 bp). On the authors' methods: Demultiplexing of reads and collapsing into UMI consensus sequences were performed with MIGEC, and V(D)J alignment was carried out with MiXCR. Vaccine-responding clonotypes were defined with edgeR using replicate PBMC samples, requiring FDR below 0.01 and a log2 fold change above 5 up to day 15. Each bulk clonotype was labeled CD4 or CD8 based on which sequenced repertoire, CD4 or CD8, contained the clonotype at higher abundance. The public sequencing data were trimmed at Q25 with fastp and processed into clonotypes with MiXCR by TCRdb, which kept only in-frame beta chains. For every CDR3 protein sequence, its rows merge into one entry that carries the most common genes and DNA. The V and J calls come from TCRdb's annotation, not from the publication. Recorded for this sample are 120,000 or so distinct CDR3 sequences; about 8.8% of them occurred a single time. The top ten clones comprise 30% to 50% of the sample.

Trimming at the junction amounts to 0 bases on V and 0 bases on J, and the germline ends lie 12 bases apart. The CDR3 covers 16 residues, taking in both the cysteine and the phenylalanine. The read is trimmed to its CDR3 DNA, 48 bases read in frame from base 1. CDR1 and CDR2, looked up from the germline V gene, are LGHNA and YSLEER. Here the chain combines TRBV4-3 and TRBJ2-7; the D segment may tentatively be TRBD1 or TRBD2, each giving 5 matched bases. This receptor was taken from a man younger than 35 who received the YFV17D yellow fever vaccine. The starting material was CD8+ T cells sorted from PBMCs, obtained on the day of the yellow fever booster vaccination. The DNA sequence is TGCGCCAGCAGCCAAGATGGGACCTCGAGCTCCTACGAGCAGTACTTC. Its amino acids are CASSQDGTSSSYEQYF.